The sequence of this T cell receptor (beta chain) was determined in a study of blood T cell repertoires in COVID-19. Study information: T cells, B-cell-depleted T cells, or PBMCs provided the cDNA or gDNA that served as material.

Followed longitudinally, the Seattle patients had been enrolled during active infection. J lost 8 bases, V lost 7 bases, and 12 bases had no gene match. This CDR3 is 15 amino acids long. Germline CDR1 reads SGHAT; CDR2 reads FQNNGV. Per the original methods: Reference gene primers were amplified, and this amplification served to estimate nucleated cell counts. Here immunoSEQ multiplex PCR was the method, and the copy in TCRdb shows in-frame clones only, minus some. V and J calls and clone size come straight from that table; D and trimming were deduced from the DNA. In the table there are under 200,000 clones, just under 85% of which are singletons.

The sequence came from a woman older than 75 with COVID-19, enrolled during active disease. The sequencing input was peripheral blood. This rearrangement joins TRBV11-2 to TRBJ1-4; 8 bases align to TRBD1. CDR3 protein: CASTLSGQGGEKLFF. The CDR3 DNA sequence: TGTGCCAGCACCCTATCCGGACAGGGTGGAGAAAAACTGTTTTTT.